This T cell receptor beta chain was sequenced in a study of T cells expressing NK-cell markers. About the research overall: Sorted T-cell subsets CD3+CD56+NKG2C+, CD3+CD56+NKG2C- and CD3+CD56-NKG2C+ were TCR beta-sequenced. Study results and limitations: Whether expanded NKG2C+ T cell clones recognized HCMV stayed uncertain.

This CDR3 is 15 amino acids long. Germline V gene sequence: CDR1 DFQATT, CDR2 SNEGSKA (reference sequence). TCRdb re-called the 5' RACE reads and shows each CDR3 protein once, DNA omitted. The sample holds 20,000 or so distinct CDR3 sequences. In regard to this clonotype: Its antigen is unknown.

This receptor was obtained from a man aged 18-75 years in good health. The chain combines TRBV20-1 with TRBJ2-1; the TCRdb call, TRBD2, lacks DNA for checking. Sequencing was performed on blood T cells: a sorted CD56 or NKG2C T cell subset, CD4+ or CD8+ T cells, or bulk PBMC T cells (not recorded which). CDR3 protein: CSARGRGRAPDEQFF.